These T cell receptor beta chains were read from a single sample in a study of blood T cell repertoires in COVID-19. Produced via immunoSEQ multiplex PCR; TCRdb's table is partial and in-frame only. Seen here are about 270,000 clones, around nine tenths observed once, and the top ten hold about 8.7%. The specimen sequenced was peripheral blood. The receptors here all came from a middle-aged man with active or convalescent COVID-19. CDR3s include the opening cysteine and the closing phenylalanine or tryptophan. The D gene is left open where the match is weak. Only part of the rows carry a size: once, few, many, or a class if the clone is expanded.

D gene: NA; V gene: TRBV12-3/TRBV12-4; clone size: NA; J gene: TRBJ2-5; CDR3 DNA: TGTGCCAGCAGTTTTAGGGGGGGGGAGACCCAGTACTTC; CDR3 protein: CASSFRGGETQYF
D gene: NA; V gene: TRBV28; clone size: few; J gene: TRBJ1-1; CDR3 DNA: TGTGCCAGCATTACTCCGCTAGTCACTGAAGCTTTCTTT; CDR3 protein: CASITPLVTEAFF
D gene: NA; V gene: TRBV9; clone size: once; J gene: TRBJ1-5; CDR3 DNA: TGTGCCAGCAGCGTAGATGCGGGTAACCAGCCCCAGCATTTT; CDR3 protein: CASSVDAGNQPQHF
D gene: NA; V gene: TRBV5-6; clone size: NA; J gene: TRBJ2-4; CDR3 DNA: TGTGCCAGCAGCTTGCAGGGGGGCGCAGCCAAAAACATTCAGTACTTC; CDR3 protein: CASSLQGGAAKNIQYF
D gene: TRBD1; V gene: TRBV28; clone size: NA; J gene: TRBJ1-2; CDR3 DNA: TGTGCCAGCAGCCCGATTGGGACAGGGGGGAGCTATGGCTACACCTTC; CDR3 protein: CASSPIGTGGSYGYTF
D gene: TRBD2; V gene: TRBV27; clone size: NA; J gene: TRBJ2-1; CDR3 DNA: TGTGCCAGCAGCTGGGGACTAGCGGGAAGAAATGAGCAGTTCTTC; CDR3 protein: CASSWGLAGRNEQFF
D gene: TRBD2; V gene: TRBV7-9; clone size: NA; J gene: TRBJ2-1; CDR3 DNA: TGTGCCAGCAGCTTAGCTGACTGGGCTAGCGGGGGCTTCAATGAGCAGTTCTTC; CDR3 protein: CASSLADWASGGFNEQFF
D gene: TRBD2; V gene: TRBV10-3; clone size: NA; J gene: TRBJ2-2; CDR3 DNA: TGTGCCAAAACCCGGCGGGGGGGGAACGCGAACACCGGGGAGCTGTTTTTT; CDR3 protein: CAKTRRGGNANTGELFF
D gene: NA; V gene: TRBV2; clone size: NA; J gene: TRBJ1-1; CDR3 DNA: TGTGCCAGCAGGAGGGTAGAGGCTTTCTTT; CDR3 protein: CASRRVEAFF
D gene: TRBD1; V gene: TRBV9; clone size: NA; J gene: TRBJ1-5; CDR3 DNA: TGTGCCAGCAGCGCCGACCCCTACAGGGGCCAGCCCCAGCATTTT; CDR3 protein: CASSADPYRGQPQHF
D gene: TRBD1; V gene: TRBV11-2; clone size: NA; J gene: TRBJ1-5; CDR3 DNA: TGTGCCAGCAGCCGAGACAGGGGCAATCAGCCCCAGCATTTT; CDR3 protein: CASSRDRGNQPQHF
D gene: NA; V gene: TRBV9; clone size: NA; J gene: TRBJ2-2; CDR3 DNA: TGTGCCAGCAGCGTTGAGGCTTTCACCGGGGAGCTGTTTTTT; CDR3 protein: CASSVEAFTGELFF
D gene: TRBD1; V gene: TRBV29-1; clone size: NA; J gene: TRBJ1-6; CDR3 DNA: TGCAGCGTTGACTCAGGGGGCCATTCACCCCTCCACTTT; CDR3 protein: CSVDSGGHSPLHF
D gene: NA; V gene: TRBV30; clone size: once; J gene: TRBJ2-3; CDR3 DNA: TGTGCCTGGAGTCCCACAACTACTAGCCGCCCTTTCACAGATACGCAGTATTTT; CDR3 protein: CAWSPTTTSRPFTDTQYF
D gene: TRBD1; V gene: TRBV5-4; clone size: NA; J gene: TRBJ1-1; CDR3 DNA: TGTGCCAGCAGCCCTAGGACAGGGGAACTCGCTGAAGCTTTCTTT; CDR3 protein: CASSPRTGELAEAFF
D gene: NA; V gene: TRBV6-7; clone size: few; J gene: TRBJ2-1; CDR3 DNA: TGTGCCAGCATAGGGAGAAGGGAACATTGTCCTACCTACAATGAGCAGTTCTTC; CDR3 protein: CASIGRREHCPTYNEQFF
D gene: NA; V gene: TRBV30; clone size: NA; J gene: TRBJ2-4; CDR3 DNA: TGTGCCTGGAGTAGGGGCAGGGGCAACATTCAGTACTTC; CDR3 protein: CAWSRGRGNIQYF
D gene: TRBD2; V gene: TRBV24-1; clone size: NA; J gene: TRBJ2-3; CDR3 DNA: TGTGCCACCAGTGATACCCAAAACTTGCGGGGGTCCACAGATACGCAGTATTTT; CDR3 protein: CATSDTQNLRGSTDTQYF
D gene: TRBD2; V gene: TRBV5-6; clone size: NA; J gene: TRBJ2-5; CDR3 DNA: TGTGCCAGCAGCTTGGTCGGGACTAGAAGGGAGACCCAGTACTTC; CDR3 protein: CASSLVGTRRETQYF
D gene: TRBD1; V gene: TRBV10-2; clone size: few; J gene: TRBJ1-1; CDR3 DNA: TGCGCCAGCAGACAGGGGACCCAGGTGGGCACTGAAGCTTTCTTT; CDR3 protein: CASRQGTQVGTEAFF
D gene: TRBD1; V gene: TRBV18; clone size: NA; J gene: TRBJ2-2; CDR3 DNA: TGTGCCAGCTCACGGGGACAGGCTGCGGATGCCGGGGAGCTGTTTTTT; CDR3 protein: CASSRGQAADAGELFF
D gene: TRBD2; V gene: TRBV4-2; clone size: NA; J gene: TRBJ2-3; CDR3 DNA: TGTGCCAGCAGCCAAAGCAGGTCCGGGAGGCTCACAGATACGCAGTATTTT; CDR3 protein: CASSQSRSGRLTDTQYF
D gene: TRBD2; V gene: TRBV2; clone size: NA; J gene: TRBJ2-3; CDR3 DNA: TGTGCCAGCAGTGGGCTACTAGCGGGAGGGCTGGCAGATACGCAGTATTTT; CDR3 protein: CASSGLLAGGLADTQYF
D gene: TRBD1; V gene: TRBV6-5; clone size: NA; J gene: TRBJ1-3; CDR3 DNA: TGTGCCAGCAGCATGGGACAGGGCTCTGGAAACACCATATATTTT; CDR3 protein: CASSMGQGSGNTIYF
D gene: TRBD2; V gene: TRBV5-4; clone size: NA; J gene: TRBJ2-2; CDR3 DNA: TGTGCCAGCAGCGGACTAGAGGGGACCGGGGAGCTGTTTTTT; CDR3 protein: CASSGLEGTGELFF
D gene: NA; V gene: TRBV30; clone size: few; J gene: TRBJ1-4; CDR3 DNA: TGTGCCTGGAGTCGAGGTGAAAAACTGTTTTTT; CDR3 protein: CAWSRGEKLFF
D gene: TRBD1; V gene: TRBV19; clone size: NA; J gene: TRBJ1-4; CDR3 DNA: TGTGCCAGTAGTACCGCTGGGATTGAGACAGGGGATGAAAAACTGTTTTTT; CDR3 protein: CASSTAGIETGDEKLFF
D gene: NA; V gene: TRBV12-3/TRBV12-4; clone size: once; J gene: TRBJ1-1; CDR3 DNA: TGTGCCAGCAGCGGACCGGGATACGAAGCTTTCTTT; CDR3 protein: CASSGPGYEAFF
D gene: TRBD1; V gene: TRBV2; clone size: NA; J gene: TRBJ1-4; CDR3 DNA: TGTGCCAGCAGCCCCCTTCAGGGGACAGTGAATGAAAAACTGTTTTTT; CDR3 protein: CASSPLQGTVNEKLFF
D gene: TRBD2; V gene: TRBV6-2/TRBV6-3; clone size: NA; J gene: TRBJ2-1; CDR3 DNA: TGTGCCAGCAGTTACTCTCCCGGGGGGGCTCGCAAAAATGAGCAGTTCTTC; CDR3 protein: CASSYSPGGARKNEQFF
D gene: NA; V gene: TRBV12-3/TRBV12-4; clone size: NA; J gene: TRBJ1-5; CDR3 DNA: TGTGCCAGCAGTCTCCTGAGCAATCAGCCCCAGCATTTT; CDR3 protein: CASSLLSNQPQHF
D gene: NA; V gene: TRBV7-2; clone size: NA; J gene: TRBJ1-1; CDR3 DNA: TGTGCCAGCAGCCTACCCTTGGGGGGGGGCACTGAAGCTTTCTTT; CDR3 protein: CASSLPLGGGTEAFF
D gene: TRBD1; V gene: TRBV5-4; clone size: NA; J gene: TRBJ1-2; CDR3 DNA: TGTGCCAGCAGCGGGATGACAGGGAACTATGGCTACACCTTC; CDR3 protein: CASSGMTGNYGYTF
D gene: NA; V gene: TRBV21-1; clone size: NA; J gene: TRBJ2-7; CDR3 DNA: TGTGCCAGCAGCAGGTGGCGGAGCTACTACGAGCAGTACTTC; CDR3 protein: CASSRWRSYYEQYF
D gene: TRBD1; V gene: TRBV4-1; clone size: NA; J gene: TRBJ1-1; CDR3 DNA: TGCGCCAGCCGGGACAGAGTCTCCCTGACAATGAACACTGAAGCTTTCTTT; CDR3 protein: CASRDRVSLTMNTEAFF
D gene: TRBD1; V gene: TRBV9; clone size: once; J gene: TRBJ2-2; CDR3 DNA: TGTGCCAGCAGCCAGGGACAGGCTACCGGGGAGCTGTTTTTT; CDR3 protein: CASSQGQATGELFF
D gene: NA; V gene: TRBV6-8; clone size: NA; J gene: TRBJ2-7; CDR3 DNA: TGTGCCAGCAGTTACCCGGGAACCGGTGGTAGGATGAACAGACCCTACGAGCAGTACTTC; CDR3 protein: CASSYPGTGGRMNRPYEQYF
D gene: NA; V gene: TRBV9; clone size: NA; J gene: TRBJ2-6; CDR3 DNA: TGTGCCAGCAGCGTAGTACGAGGGACAACTGGGGCCAACGTCCTGACTTTC; CDR3 protein: CASSVVRGTTGANVLTF
D gene: NA; V gene: TRBV9; clone size: once; J gene: TRBJ2-7; CDR3 DNA: TGTGCCAGCAGCGTAGGCGTCACCCCTGACGAGCAGTACTTC; CDR3 protein: CASSVGVTPDEQYF
D gene: TRBD2; V gene: TRBV9; clone size: NA; J gene: TRBJ2-2; CDR3 DNA: TGTGCCAGCAGCCGAACGAGCGGGGGGAACACCGGGGAGCTGTTTTTT; CDR3 protein: CASSRTSGGNTGELFF
D gene: TRBD1; V gene: TRBV10-3; clone size: NA; J gene: TRBJ1-1; CDR3 DNA: TGTGCCATCAGTCCCGGGACAGGGGCGAACACTGAAGCTTTCTTT; CDR3 protein: CAISPGTGANTEAFF
D gene: NA; V gene: TRBV6-5; clone size: NA; J gene: TRBJ1-5; CDR3 DNA: TGTGCCAGCAACCGGGGAAGTCGGAATCAGCCCCAGCATTTT; CDR3 protein: CASNRGSRNQPQHF
D gene: TRBD1; V gene: TRBV12-5; clone size: NA; J gene: TRBJ1-4; CDR3 DNA: TGTGCTAGTGGTAGATCAGGGGGCAACGAAAAACTGTTTTTT; CDR3 protein: CASGRSGGNEKLFF
D gene: NA; V gene: TRBV7-6; clone size: NA; J gene: TRBJ1-1; CDR3 DNA: TGTGCCAGCAGCTTAATGGTTAGCACTGAAGCTTTCTTT; CDR3 protein: CASSLMVSTEAFF
D gene: NA; V gene: TRBV18; clone size: NA; J gene: TRBJ2-5; CDR3 DNA: TGTGCCAGCTCACCGACAGTTGACCAAGAGACCCAGTACTTC; CDR3 protein: CASSPTVDQETQYF
D gene: NA; V gene: TRBV11-3; clone size: few; J gene: TRBJ2-7; CDR3 DNA: TGTGCCAGCAGCCCAGGGTCCGGCTCCTACGAGCAGTACTTC; CDR3 protein: CASSPGSGSYEQYF
D gene: TRBD2; V gene: TRBV19; clone size: NA; J gene: TRBJ2-2; CDR3 DNA: TGTGCCAGTAGTTGGACCACCTCCCCTGAGCGGGGGGGCCTCGGGGAGCTGTTTTTT; CDR3 protein: CASSWTTSPERGGLGELFF
D gene: TRBD1; V gene: TRBV19; clone size: NA; J gene: TRBJ1-4; CDR3 DNA: TGTGCCAGTAGTATAGGGCAGGGGGCGGCTGAAAAACTGTTTTTT; CDR3 protein: CASSIGQGAAEKLFF
D gene: NA; V gene: TRBV14; clone size: NA; J gene: TRBJ1-2; CDR3 DNA: TGTGCCAGCAGCCCCGACATCGACTATGGCTACACCTTC; CDR3 protein: CASSPDIDYGYTF
D gene: NA; V gene: TRBV28; clone size: NA; J gene: TRBJ2-5; CDR3 DNA: TGTGCCAGCAGTTCGACCGGCGGTGCGTCGGCCCAGTACTTC; CDR3 protein: CASSSTGGASAQYF
D gene: NA; V gene: TRBV29-1; clone size: NA; J gene: TRBJ1-1; CDR3 DNA: TGCAGCGTTGCGGGACACGAAACTAACACTGAAGCTTTCTTT; CDR3 protein: CSVAGHETNTEAFF
D gene: NA; V gene: TRBV10-3; clone size: NA; J gene: TRBJ2-5; CDR3 DNA: TGTGCCATCAGTGAAGGAGGGACTTCAGAGACCCAGTACTTC; CDR3 protein: CAISEGGTSETQYF
D gene: TRBD2; V gene: TRBV30; clone size: NA; J gene: TRBJ2-5; CDR3 DNA: TGTGCCTGGAGGGGCTGGCGGGAGGGTCGGGAGACCCAGTACTTC; CDR3 protein: CAWRGWREGRETQYF
D gene: TRBD2; V gene: TRBV9; clone size: NA; J gene: TRBJ2-1; CDR3 DNA: TGTGCCAGCAGCGTTACCGGGACTACATACAATGAGCAGTTCTTC; CDR3 protein: CASSVTGTTYNEQFF
D gene: TRBD1; V gene: TRBV11-2; clone size: NA; J gene: TRBJ2-7; CDR3 DNA: TGTGCCAGCAGCCGGTGGGACAGGTCCCGGTCGGAGCAGTACTTC; CDR3 protein: CASSRWDRSRSEQYF
D gene: NA; V gene: TRBV18; clone size: NA; J gene: TRBJ2-5; CDR3 DNA: TGTGCCAGCTCATTGGCGGTTGAAGAGACCCAGTACTTC; CDR3 protein: CASSLAVEETQYF
D gene: TRBD1; V gene: TRBV7-9; clone size: NA; J gene: TRBJ1-1; CDR3 DNA: TGTGCCAGCAGCTACCCGGGACAGGGGAACACTGAAGCTTTCTTT; CDR3 protein: CASSYPGQGNTEAFF
D gene: NA; V gene: TRBV5-1; clone size: once; J gene: TRBJ2-2; CDR3 DNA: TGCGCCAGCAGCACCGGGGATGGCACGAACACCGGGGAGCTGTTTTTT; CDR3 protein: CASSTGDGTNTGELFF
D gene: NA; V gene: TRBV29-1; clone size: NA; J gene: TRBJ2-7; CDR3 DNA: TGCAGCGTTGCTTGGCGGTCCTCCTACGAGCAGTACTTC; CDR3 protein: CSVAWRSSYEQYF
D gene: NA; V gene: TRBV2; clone size: NA; J gene: TRBJ1-1; CDR3 DNA: TGTGCCAGCAAAGGGGAATCCACTGAAGCTTTCTTT; CDR3 protein: CASKGESTEAFF